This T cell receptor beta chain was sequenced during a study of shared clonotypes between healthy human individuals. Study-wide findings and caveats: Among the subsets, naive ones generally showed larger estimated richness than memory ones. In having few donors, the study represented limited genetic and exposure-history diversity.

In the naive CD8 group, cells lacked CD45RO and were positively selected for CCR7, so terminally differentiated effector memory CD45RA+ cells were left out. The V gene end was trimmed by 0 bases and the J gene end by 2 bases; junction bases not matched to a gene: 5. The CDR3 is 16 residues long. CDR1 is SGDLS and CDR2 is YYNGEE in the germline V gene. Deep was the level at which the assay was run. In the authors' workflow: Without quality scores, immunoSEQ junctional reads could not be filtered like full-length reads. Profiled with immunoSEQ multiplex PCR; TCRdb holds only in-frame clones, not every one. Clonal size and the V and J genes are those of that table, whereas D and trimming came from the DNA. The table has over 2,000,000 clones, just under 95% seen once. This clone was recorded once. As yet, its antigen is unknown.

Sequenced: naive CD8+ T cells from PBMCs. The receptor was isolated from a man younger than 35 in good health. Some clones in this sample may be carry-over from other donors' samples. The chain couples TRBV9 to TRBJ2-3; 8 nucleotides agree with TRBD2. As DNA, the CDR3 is TGTGCCAGCAGCGTAGTTGCGGGAGGTTCCACAGATACGCAGTATTTT. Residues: CASSVVAGGSTDTQYF.